This TCR beta chain emerged from a study of monozygotic twins with inflammatory bowel disease. Whole blood that had not undergone T cell sorting provided the isolated total RNA. Study-wide results and limits: It was not supported that a single strong signal or clonotype was associated with IBD. Patient-specific immunosuppressive treatments may have made repertoires more variable.

As for this clonotype: The antigen remains undetermined.

Germline V gene lookup returns CDR1 MNHEY and CDR2 SMNVEV (reference sequence). CDR3 size: 13 residues. Each CDR3 protein gets one entry in TCRdb, which reprocessed the 5' RACE reads and gives no DNA. The table lists approximately 160,000 distinct CDR3 sequences. The specimen sequenced was blood. This chain connects TRBV27 to TRBJ1-1. The sequence came from a human donor with ulcerative colitis or Crohn's disease, or a healthy co-twin of an affected twin (not recorded which). CDR3 amino acids: CASSLSGTDVAFF.